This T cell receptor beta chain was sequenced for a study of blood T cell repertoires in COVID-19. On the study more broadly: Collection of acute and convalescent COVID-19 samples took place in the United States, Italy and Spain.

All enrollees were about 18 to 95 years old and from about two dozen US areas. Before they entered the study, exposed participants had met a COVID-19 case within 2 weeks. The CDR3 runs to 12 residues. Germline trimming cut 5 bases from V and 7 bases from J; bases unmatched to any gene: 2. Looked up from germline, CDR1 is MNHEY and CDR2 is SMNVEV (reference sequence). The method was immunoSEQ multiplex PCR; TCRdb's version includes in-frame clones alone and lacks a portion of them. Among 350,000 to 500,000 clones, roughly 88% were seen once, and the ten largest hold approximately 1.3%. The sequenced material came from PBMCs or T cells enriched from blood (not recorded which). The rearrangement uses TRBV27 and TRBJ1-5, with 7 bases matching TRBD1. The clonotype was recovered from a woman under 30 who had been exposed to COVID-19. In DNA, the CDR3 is TGTGCCAGCAGTCCGACAGGGCAGCCCCAGCATTTT. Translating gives CASSPTGQPQHF.